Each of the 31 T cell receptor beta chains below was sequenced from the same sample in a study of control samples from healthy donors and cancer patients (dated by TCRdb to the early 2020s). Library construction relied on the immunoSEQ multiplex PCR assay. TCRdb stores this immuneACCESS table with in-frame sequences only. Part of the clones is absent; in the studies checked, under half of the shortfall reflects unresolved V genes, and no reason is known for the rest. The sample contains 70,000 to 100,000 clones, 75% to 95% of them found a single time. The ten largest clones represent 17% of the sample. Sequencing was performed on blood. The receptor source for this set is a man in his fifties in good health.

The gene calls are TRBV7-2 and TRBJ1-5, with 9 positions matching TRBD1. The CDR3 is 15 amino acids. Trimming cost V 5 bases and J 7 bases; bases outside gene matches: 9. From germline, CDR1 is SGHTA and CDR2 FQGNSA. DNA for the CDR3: TGTGCCAGCAGCCCTACCGGGACAGGGACCCAGCCCCAGCATTTT. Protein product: CASSPTGTGTQPQHF.

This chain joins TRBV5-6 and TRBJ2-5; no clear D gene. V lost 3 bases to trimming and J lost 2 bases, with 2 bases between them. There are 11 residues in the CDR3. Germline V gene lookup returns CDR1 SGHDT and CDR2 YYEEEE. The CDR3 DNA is TGTGCCAGCAGCTCGCAAGAGACCCAGTACTTC. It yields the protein CASSSQETQYF.

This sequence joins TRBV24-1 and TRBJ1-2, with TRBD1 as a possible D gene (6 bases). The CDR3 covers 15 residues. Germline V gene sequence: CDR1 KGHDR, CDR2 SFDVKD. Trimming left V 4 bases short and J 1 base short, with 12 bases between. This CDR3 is CATSDHRTDNYGYTF. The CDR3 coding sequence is TGTGCCACCAGTGACCACCGGACAGATAACTATGGCTACACCTTC.

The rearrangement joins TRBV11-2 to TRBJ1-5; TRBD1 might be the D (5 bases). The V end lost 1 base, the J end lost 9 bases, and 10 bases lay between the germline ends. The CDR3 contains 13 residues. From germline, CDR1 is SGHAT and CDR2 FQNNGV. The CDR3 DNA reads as TGTGCCAGCAGCTTAGGCCAGGGCAGGCCCCAGCATTTT. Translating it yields CASSLGQGRPQHF.

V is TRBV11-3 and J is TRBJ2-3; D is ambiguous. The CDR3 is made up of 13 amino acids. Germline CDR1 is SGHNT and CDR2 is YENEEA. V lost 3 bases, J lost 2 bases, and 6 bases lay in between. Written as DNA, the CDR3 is TGTGCCAGCAGCTTGCGCCTCACAGATACGCAGTATTTT. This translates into CASSLRLTDTQYF. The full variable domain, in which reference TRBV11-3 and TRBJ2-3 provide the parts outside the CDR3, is EAGVVQSPRYKIIEKKQPVAFWCNPISGHNTLYWYLQNLGQGPELLIRYENEEAVDDSQLPKDRFSAERLKGVDSTLKIQPAELGDSAVYLCASSLRLTDTQYFGPGTRLTVL.

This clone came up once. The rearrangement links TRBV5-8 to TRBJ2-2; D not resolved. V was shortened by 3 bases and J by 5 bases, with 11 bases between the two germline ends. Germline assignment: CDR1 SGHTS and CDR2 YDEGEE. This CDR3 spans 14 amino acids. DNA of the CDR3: TGTGCCAGCAGCTCCCGGGTCCTGACCGGGGAGCTGTTTTTT. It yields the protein CASSSRVLTGELFF.

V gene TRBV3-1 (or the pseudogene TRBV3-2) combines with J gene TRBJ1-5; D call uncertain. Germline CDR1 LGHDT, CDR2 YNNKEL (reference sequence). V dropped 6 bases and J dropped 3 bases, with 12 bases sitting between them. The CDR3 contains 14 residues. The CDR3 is CASSPETANQPQHF. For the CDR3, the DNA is TGTGCCAGCAGTCCTGAGACGGCCAATCAGCCCCAGCATTTT.

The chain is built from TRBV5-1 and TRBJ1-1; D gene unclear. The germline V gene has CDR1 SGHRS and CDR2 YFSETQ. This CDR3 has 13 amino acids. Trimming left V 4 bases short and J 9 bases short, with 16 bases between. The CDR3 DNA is TGCGCCAGCAGCGTTGAAGCTGCCCCCAAAGCTTTCTTT. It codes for CASSVEAAPKAFF.

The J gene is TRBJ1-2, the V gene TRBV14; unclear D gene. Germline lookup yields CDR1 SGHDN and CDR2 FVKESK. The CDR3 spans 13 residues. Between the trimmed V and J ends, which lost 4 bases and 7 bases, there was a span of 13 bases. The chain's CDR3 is CASSRLKTSGYTF. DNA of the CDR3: TGTGCCAGCAGCCGATTGAAAACAAGTGGCTACACCTTC. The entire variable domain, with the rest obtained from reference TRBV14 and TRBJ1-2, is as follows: EAGVTQFPSHSVIEKGQTVTLRCDPISGHDNLYWYRRVMGKEIKFLLHFVKESKQDESGMPNNRFLAERTGGTYSTLKVQPAELEDSGVYFCASSRLKTSGYTFGSGTRLTVV.

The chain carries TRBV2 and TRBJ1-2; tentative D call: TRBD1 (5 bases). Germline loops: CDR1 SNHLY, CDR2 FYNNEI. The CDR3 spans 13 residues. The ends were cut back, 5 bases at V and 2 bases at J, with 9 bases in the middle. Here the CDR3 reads CASSQGANYGYTF. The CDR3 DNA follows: TGTGCCAGCAGTCAGGGAGCCAACTATGGCTACACCTTC.

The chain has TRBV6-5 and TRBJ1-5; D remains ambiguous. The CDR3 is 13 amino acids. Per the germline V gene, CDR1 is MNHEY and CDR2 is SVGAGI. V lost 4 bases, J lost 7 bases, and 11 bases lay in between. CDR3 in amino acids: CASSSNGRQPQHF. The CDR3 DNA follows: TGTGCCAGCAGTTCGAACGGTCGGCAGCCCCAGCATTTT.

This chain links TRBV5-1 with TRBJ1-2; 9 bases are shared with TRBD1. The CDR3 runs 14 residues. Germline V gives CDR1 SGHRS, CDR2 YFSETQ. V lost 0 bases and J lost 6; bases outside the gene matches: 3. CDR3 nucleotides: TGCGCCAGCAGCTTGGACAGGGGGCTTCATGGCTACACCTTC. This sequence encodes CASSLDRGLHGYTF.

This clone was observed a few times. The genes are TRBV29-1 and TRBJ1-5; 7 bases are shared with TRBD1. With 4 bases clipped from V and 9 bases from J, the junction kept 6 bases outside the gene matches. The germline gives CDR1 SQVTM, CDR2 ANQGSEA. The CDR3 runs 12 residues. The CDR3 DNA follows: TGCAGCGTTGGGCAGGGGGATGCGCCCCAGCATTTT. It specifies CSVGQGDAPQHF. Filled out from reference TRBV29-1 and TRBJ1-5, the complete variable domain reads SAVISQKPSRDICQRGTSLTIQCQVDSQVTMMFWYRQQPGQSLTLIATANQGSEATYESGFVIDKFPISRPNLTFSTLTVSNMSPEDSSIYLCSVGQGDAPQHFGDGTRLSIL.

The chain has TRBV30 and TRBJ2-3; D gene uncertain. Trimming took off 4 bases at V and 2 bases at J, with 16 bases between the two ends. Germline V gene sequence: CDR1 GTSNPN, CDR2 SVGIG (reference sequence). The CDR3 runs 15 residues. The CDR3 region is CAWTLKGFFTDTQYF. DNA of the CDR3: TGTGCCTGGACGTTAAAAGGGTTTTTCACAGATACGCAGTATTTT.

In DNA, the CDR3 is TGTGCCAGCAGGGGCGGACAGGGAAGTATAGATACGCAGTATTTT. It is translated as CASRGGQGSIDTQYF. The V gene is TRBV7-9, the J gene TRBJ2-3; TRBD1 agrees at 8 bases. This CDR3 contains 15 residues. Germline assignment: CDR1 SEHNR and CDR2 FQNEAQ (reference sequence). V gave up 6 bases and J gave up 5 bases; unmatched junction bases: 10.

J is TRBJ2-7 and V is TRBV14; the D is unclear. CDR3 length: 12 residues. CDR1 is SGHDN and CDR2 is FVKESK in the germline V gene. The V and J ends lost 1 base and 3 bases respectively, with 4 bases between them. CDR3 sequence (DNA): TGTGCCAGCAGCCAAGGGGGCTACGAGCAGTACTTC. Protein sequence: CASSQGGYEQYF.

As DNA, the CDR3 is TGTGCCAGCAAGCCGAACACTGAAGCTTTCTTT. This gives the protein CASKPNTEAFF. The chain recombines TRBV2 with TRBJ1-1; no clear D. The CDR3 runs to 11 residues. Trimming cost V 7 bases and J 1 base, with 4 bases left between them. Germline V gene lookup returns CDR1 SNHLY and CDR2 FYNNEI.

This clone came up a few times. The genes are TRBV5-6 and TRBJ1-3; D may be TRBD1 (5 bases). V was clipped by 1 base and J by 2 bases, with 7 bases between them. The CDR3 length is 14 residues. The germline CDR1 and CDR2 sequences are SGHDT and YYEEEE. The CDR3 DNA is TGTGCCAGCAGCTTGAGGGGCCCTGGAAACACCATATATTTT. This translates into CASSLRGPGNTIYF.

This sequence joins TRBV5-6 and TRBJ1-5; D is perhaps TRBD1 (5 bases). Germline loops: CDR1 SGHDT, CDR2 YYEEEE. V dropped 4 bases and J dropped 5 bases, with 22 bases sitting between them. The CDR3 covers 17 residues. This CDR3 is CASSVGKGWQRDQPQHF. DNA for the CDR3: TGTGCCAGCAGCGTGGGGAAGGGGTGGCAAAGGGATCAGCCCCAGCATTTT.

CDR3 nucleotide sequence: TGTGCCAGCGACTTCCCGGGGGCGATGAACACTGAAGCTTTCTTT. It translates to CASDFPGAMNTEAFF. The V and J genes are TRBV7-9 and TRBJ1-1, with D perhaps matching TRBD1 (6 bases). The V and J ends lost 8 bases and 0 bases respectively, with 16 bases between them. The length of the CDR3 is 15 residues. Germline V gene data show CDR1 as SEHNR and CDR2 as FQNEAQ (reference sequence).

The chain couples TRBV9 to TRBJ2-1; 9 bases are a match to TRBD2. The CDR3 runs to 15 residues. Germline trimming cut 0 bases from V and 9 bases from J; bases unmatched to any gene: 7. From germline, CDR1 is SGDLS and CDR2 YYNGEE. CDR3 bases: TGTGCCAGCAGCGTAGTAGCGGGGGCCCAAGGTGAGCAGTTCTTC. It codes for CASSVVAGAQGEQFF.

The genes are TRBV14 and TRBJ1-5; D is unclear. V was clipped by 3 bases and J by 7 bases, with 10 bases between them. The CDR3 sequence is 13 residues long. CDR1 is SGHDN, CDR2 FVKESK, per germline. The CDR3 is CASSQWTGQPQHF. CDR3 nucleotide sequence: TGTGCCAGCAGCCAGTGGACGGGACAGCCCCAGCATTTT.

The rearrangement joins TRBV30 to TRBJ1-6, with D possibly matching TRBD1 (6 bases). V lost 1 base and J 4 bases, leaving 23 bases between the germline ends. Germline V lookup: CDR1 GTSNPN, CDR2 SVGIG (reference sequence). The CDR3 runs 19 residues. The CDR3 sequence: CAWSAGGSLTGKYNSPLHF. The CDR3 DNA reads TGTGCCTGGAGTGCGGGAGGCTCCTTGACAGGAAAATATAATTCACCCCTCCACTTT.

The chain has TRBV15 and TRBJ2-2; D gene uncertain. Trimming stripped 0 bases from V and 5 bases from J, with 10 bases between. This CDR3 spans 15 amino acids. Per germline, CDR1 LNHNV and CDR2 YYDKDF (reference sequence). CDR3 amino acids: CATSRDIMGTGELFF. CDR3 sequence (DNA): TGTGCCACCAGCAGAGATATAATGGGAACCGGGGAGCTGTTTTTT. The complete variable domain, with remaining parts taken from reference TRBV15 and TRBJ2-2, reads DAMVIQNPRYQVTQFGKPVTLSCSQTLNHNVMYWYQQKSSQAPKLLFHYYDKDFNNEADTPDNFQSRRPNTSFCFLDIRSPGLGDTAMYLCATSRDIMGTGELFFGEGSRLTVL.

The CDR3 region is CASSSGHRGTNEKLFF. CDR3 DNA: TGTGCCAGCAGTAGTGGACACAGGGGGACAAATGAAAAACTGTTTTTT. The J gene is TRBJ1-4, the V gene TRBV2; 8 bases map to TRBD1. The length of the CDR3 is 16 residues. Germline loops: CDR1 SNHLY, CDR2 FYNNEI. V lost 5 bases and J lost 5; bases outside the gene matches: 10.

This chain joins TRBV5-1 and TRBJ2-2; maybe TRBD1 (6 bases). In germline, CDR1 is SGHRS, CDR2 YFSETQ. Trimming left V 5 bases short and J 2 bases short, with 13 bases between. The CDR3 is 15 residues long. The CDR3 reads CASRSPQGNTGELFF. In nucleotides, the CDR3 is TGCGCCAGCAGGTCCCCACAGGGCAACACCGGGGAGCTGTTTTTT.

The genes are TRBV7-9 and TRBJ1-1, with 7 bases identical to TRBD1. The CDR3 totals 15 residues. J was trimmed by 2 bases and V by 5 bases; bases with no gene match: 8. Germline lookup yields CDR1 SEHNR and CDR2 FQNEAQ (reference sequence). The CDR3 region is CASSAYRGGNTEAFF. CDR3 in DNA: TGTGCCAGCAGCGCCTACAGGGGTGGTAACACTGAAGCTTTCTTT.

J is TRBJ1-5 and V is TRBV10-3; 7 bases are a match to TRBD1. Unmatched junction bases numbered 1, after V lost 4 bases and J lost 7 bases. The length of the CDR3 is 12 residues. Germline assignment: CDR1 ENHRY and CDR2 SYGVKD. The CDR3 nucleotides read TGTGCCATCAGTGCGGGACAGCAGCCCCAGCATTTT. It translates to CAISAGQQPQHF.

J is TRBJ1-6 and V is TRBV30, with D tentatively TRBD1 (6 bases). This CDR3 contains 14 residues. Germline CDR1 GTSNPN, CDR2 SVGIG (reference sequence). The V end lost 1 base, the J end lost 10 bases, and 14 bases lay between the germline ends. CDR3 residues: CAWSADSRRSPLHF. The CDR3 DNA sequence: TGTGCCTGGAGTGCGGACAGTCGTAGGTCACCCCTCCACTTT.

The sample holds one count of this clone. CDR3 in DNA: TGTGCCAGCAGCCAACCTATGACTTATGGCTACACCTTC. It specifies CASSQPMTYGYTF. This chain uses TRBV3-1 (or the pseudogene TRBV3-2) with TRBJ1-2; D remains unclear. This CDR3 contains 13 residues. Germline assignment: CDR1 LGHDT and CDR2 YNNKEL (reference sequence). V shed 2 bases and J shed 5 bases, with 9 bases lying between them.

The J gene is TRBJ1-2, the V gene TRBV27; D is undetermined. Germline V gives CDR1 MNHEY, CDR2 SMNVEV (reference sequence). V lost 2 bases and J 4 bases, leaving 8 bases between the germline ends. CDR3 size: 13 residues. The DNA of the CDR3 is TGTGCCAGCAGTTTAAACACGGGCTATGGCTACACCTTC. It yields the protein CASSLNTGYGYTF.